A single sample is the source of the 21 T cell receptor beta chains below, sequenced in a study of T cell responses to AZD1222 COVID-19 vaccine. Measured with immunoSEQ multiplex PCR; TCRdb has only the in-frame clones, and not every one. Of around 120,000 clones listed, around 83% were seen once; the top ten hold 25% to 35%. The specimen was peripheral blood, collected 28 days after the second AZD1222 dose. Receptors were obtained from an adult who received the AZD1222 COVID-19 vaccine.

The CDR3 is CASSFLAGNTGELFF. The CDR3 DNA sequence: TGTGCCAGCAGTTTTCTAGCGGGAAACACCGGGGAGCTGTTTTTT. This chain connects TRBV6-5 to TRBJ2-2, with 9 bases that match TRBD2. CDR1 and CDR2 from the germline V gene are MNHEY and SVGAGI. CDR3 length: 15 residues. Trimming took 4 bases from V and 2 from J; bases not matched to a gene: 2.

This clone has at least ten counts. The chain joins TRBV19 to TRBJ2-3, with D perhaps matching TRBD1 (5 bases). The CDR3 is 13 residues long. Germline CDR1 LNHDA, CDR2 SQIVND (reference sequence). Trimming left V 5 bases short and J 6 bases short, with 12 bases between. The DNA for the CDR3 is TGTGCCAGTAGTGCCGCAGGGATGGATACGCAGTATTTT. This codes for CASSAAGMDTQYF. The entire variable domain, with the rest obtained from reference TRBV19 and TRBJ2-3, is as follows: DGGITQSPKYLFRKEGQNVTLSCEQNLNHDAMYWYRQDPGQGLRLIYYSQIVNDFQKGDIAEGYSVSREKKESFPLTVTSAQKNPTAFYLCASSAAGMDTQYFGPGTRLTVL.

Worth noting for this clone: Other DNA sequences in the sample encode the same CDR3. This chain uses TRBV7-2 with TRBJ1-2; no firm D call. This CDR3 is built from 13 residues. The V end lost 5 bases, the J end lost 2 bases, and 9 bases lay between the germline ends. Per germline, CDR1 SGHTA and CDR2 FQGNSA. CDR3 DNA: TGTGCCAGCAGCATCAGGACCAACTATGGCTACACCTTC. Translation: CASSIRTNYGYTF.

This clone came up once. The chain is built from TRBV11-2 and TRBJ2-4, with a possible D match to TRBD2 (6 bases). V was cut by 5 bases and J by 3 bases, with 14 bases left in between. The germline V gene encodes CDR1 SGHAT and CDR2 FQNNGV. The length of the CDR3 is 15 residues. DNA of the CDR3: TGTGCCAGCAGCATGTTGGGACTGTACAAAAACATTCAGTACTTC. It translates to CASSMLGLYKNIQYF.

CDR3: CASSPLPTSAYEQYF. For the CDR3, the DNA is TGTGCCAGCTCACCCCTCCCGACTAGTGCATACGAGCAGTACTTC. The chain carries TRBV18 and TRBJ2-7, with D perhaps matching TRBD2 (6 bases). The V gene lost 3 bases and the J gene lost 4 bases, with 16 bases spanning the gap. Germline CDR1 is KGHSH and CDR2 is LQKENI. This CDR3 region has 15 residues.

Remarks on this clone: The same CDR3 also results from other DNA sequences found in this sample. The J gene is TRBJ2-7, the V gene TRBV15; D gene uncertain. Trimming left V 1 base short and J 0 bases short, with 7 bases between. There are 14 residues in the CDR3. Germline values: CDR1 LNHNV, CDR2 YYDKDF (reference sequence). This chain's CDR3 is CATSRGGDSYEQYF. CDR3 sequence (DNA): TGTGCCACCAGCAGAGGAGGTGACTCCTACGAGCAGTACTTC.

The chain recombines TRBV19 with TRBJ1-1; TRBD1 might be the D (6 bases). CDR1 is LNHDA and CDR2 is SQIVND in the germline V gene (reference sequence). The CDR3 is made up of 16 amino acids. The germline V and J ends were trimmed by 7 bases and 3 bases, with 21 bases remaining between them. The CDR3, as DNA: TGTGCCAGTACCACCGGCCGGGGGGGCGCATACACTGAAGCTTTCTTT. Translation: CASTTGRGGAYTEAFF.

The rearrangement uses TRBV6-5 and TRBJ2-7; 10 bases agree with TRBD2. V lost 7 bases, J lost 4 bases, and 7 bases stayed unmatched. CDR1 and CDR2 from the germline V gene are MNHEY and SVGAGI. The length of the CDR3 is 14 residues. The DNA of the CDR3 is TGTGCCAGCACCAGCGGGGGGGCTGAGTACGAGCAGTACTTC. Translated, it gives CASTSGGAEYEQYF.

The V and J genes are TRBV4-2 and TRBJ2-3; D not resolved. The CDR3 is 17 residues long. V lost 0 bases, J lost 4 bases, and 17 bases lay in between. Germline V CDR1 and CDR2: LGHNA, YNFKEQ. The CDR3 loop is CASSQEMLPYSSDTQYF. CDR3 nucleotides: TGTGCCAGCAGCCAAGAGATGTTACCCTATTCATCAGATACGCAGTATTTT.

The V call is TRBV29-1, the J call TRBJ2-5; no reliable D call. Trimming took 3 bases from V and 4 from J, leaving 12 bases between them. Germline assignment: CDR1 SQVTM and CDR2 ANQGSEA. The length of the CDR3 is 13 residues. The CDR3: CSVDYGMGETQYF. In DNA form, the CDR3 reads TGCAGCGTTGACTACGGCATGGGAGAGACCCAGTACTTC.

Only a few counts were recorded for this clone. V and J are TRBV29-1 and TRBJ2-1; 13 bases map to TRBD2. This CDR3 is 15 amino acids long. The junction had 5 bases not matched to a gene; V was cut back by 7 bases and J by 2 bases. In germline, CDR1 is SQVTM, CDR2 ANQGSEA. CDR3 bases: TGCAGCGCTATAGGACTAGCGGGGGCCTACAATGAGCAGTTCTTC. This gives the protein CSAIGLAGAYNEQFF.

The chain recombines TRBV29-1 with TRBJ1-3; possible D gene TRBD1, 5 bases. From germline, CDR1 is SQVTM and CDR2 ANQGSEA. V was cut by 2 bases and J by 3 bases, with 8 bases left in between. This CDR3 has 13 amino acids. The CDR3 nucleotides are TGCAGCGTTGAAATAGGGGATGGAAACACCATATATTTT. Translating it yields CSVEIGDGNTIYF.

The chain employs TRBV28 and TRBJ1-6, with a possible D match to TRBD1 (5 bases). Germline V gene lookup returns CDR1 MDHEN and CDR2 SYDVKM. V lost 7 bases and J lost 6, with 7 bases in between. The CDR3 sequence is 12 residues long. CDR3 nucleotides: TGTGCCAGCATGGGGGGTAATTCACCCCTCCACTTT. Protein: CASMGGNSPLHF. The full variable domain, with the rest looked up from reference TRBV28 and TRBJ1-6, is DVKVTQSSRYLVKRTGEKVFLECVQDMDHENMFWYRQDPGLGLRLIYFSYDVKMKEKGDIPEGYSVSREKKERFSLILESASTNQTSMYLCASMGGNSPLHFGNGTRLTVT.

This clone was detected only a few times. This chain connects TRBV9 to TRBJ1-2; 7 bases match TRBD1. Germline values: CDR1 SGDLS, CDR2 YYNGEE. V was pared by 3 bases and J by 6 bases, with 8 bases of the junction left unmatched. The CDR3 length is 14 residues. This CDR3 is CASSATGTAHGYTF. In DNA, the CDR3 is TGTGCCAGCAGCGCGACCGGGACAGCCCATGGCTACACCTTC.

The chain recombines TRBV18 with TRBJ1-6, with no clear D. Trimming removed 3 bases at V and 6 bases at J, with 9 bases between. The germline gives CDR1 KGHSH, CDR2 LQKENI. The CDR3 totals 14 residues. The CDR3 protein is CASSPAAGNSPLHF. The CDR3 nucleotides read TGTGCCAGCTCACCGGCGGCGGGTAATTCACCCCTCCACTTT.

This chain links TRBV29-1 with TRBJ1-2; 8 nucleotides align to TRBD1. From germline, CDR1 is SQVTM and CDR2 ANQGSEA. The CDR3 covers 12 residues. Losses at the gene ends were 5 bases for V and 6 bases for J; bases not matched to a gene: 5. CDR3 region: CSVRQGIDGYTF. The CDR3 bases are TGCAGCGTTAGACAGGGGATTGATGGCTACACCTTC.

This chain uses TRBV6-5 with TRBJ1-6; maybe TRBD1 (5 bases). The V end was cut by 6 bases, the J end by 0 bases, with 9 bases between. Germline CDR1 MNHEY, CDR2 SVGAGI. The CDR3 loop spans 15 amino acids. The CDR3 region is CASSAGSSYNSPLHF. The CDR3 DNA follows: TGTGCCAGCAGCGCAGGGAGCTCCTATAATTCACCCCTCCACTTT.

This clone was detected once. The chain recombines TRBV28 with TRBJ2-3; 8 bases align to TRBD1. The CDR3 totals 14 residues. After removal of 7 bases from V and 5 bases from J, the junction contained 8 bases not matched to a gene. Germline V gives CDR1 MDHEN, CDR2 SYDVKM. CDR3 DNA sequence: TGTGCCAGCACGCGATTCAGGGGGCGAGATACGCAGTATTTT. It encodes CASTRFRGRDTQYF.

The gene calls are TRBV7-3 and TRBJ1-1; possible D gene TRBD1, 6 bases. The CDR3 totals 13 residues. Trimming removed 5 bases at V and 5 bases at J, with 12 bases between. Germline CDR1 reads SGHTA; CDR2 reads FQGTGA. CDR3 protein: CASSHGQTTEAFF. CDR3 DNA: TGTGCCAGCAGCCACGGACAGACTACTGAAGCTTTCTTT.

J is TRBJ1-2 and V is TRBV7-8; D gene uncertain. In germline, CDR1 is SGHVS, CDR2 FQNEAQ. V was shortened by 5 bases and J by 12 bases, with 19 bases between the two germline ends. This CDR3 is 13 amino acids long. CDR3 sequence (DNA): TGTGCCAGCAGCACCGGACCTCCCGGGGTGGACACCTTC. As protein: CASSTGPPGVDTF.

The chain has TRBV12-3 or TRBV12-4 and TRBJ1-1; 7 bases agree with TRBD1. This CDR3 has 12 residues. Trimming removed 4 bases from V and 10 bases from J; junction bases left unmatched: 6. The CDR3 sequence: CASSSGGLAAFF. The CDR3 DNA is TGTGCCAGCAGTTCAGGGGGGCTGGCAGCTTTCTTT.